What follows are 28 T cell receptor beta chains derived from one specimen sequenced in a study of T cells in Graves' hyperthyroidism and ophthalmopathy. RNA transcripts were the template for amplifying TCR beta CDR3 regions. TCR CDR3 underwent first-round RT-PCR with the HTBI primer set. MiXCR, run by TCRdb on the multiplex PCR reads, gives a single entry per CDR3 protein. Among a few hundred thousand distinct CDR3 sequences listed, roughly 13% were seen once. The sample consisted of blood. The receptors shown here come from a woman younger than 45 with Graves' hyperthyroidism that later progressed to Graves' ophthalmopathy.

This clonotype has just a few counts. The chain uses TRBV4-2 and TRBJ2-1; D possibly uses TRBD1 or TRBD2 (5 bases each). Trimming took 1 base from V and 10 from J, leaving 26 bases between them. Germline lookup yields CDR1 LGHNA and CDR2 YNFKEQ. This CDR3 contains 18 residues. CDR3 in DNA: TGTGCCAGCAGCCAAGGCACCACCTGGGGACGCCTGAAAGGAGAGCAGTTCTTC. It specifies CASSQGTTWGRLKGEQFF.

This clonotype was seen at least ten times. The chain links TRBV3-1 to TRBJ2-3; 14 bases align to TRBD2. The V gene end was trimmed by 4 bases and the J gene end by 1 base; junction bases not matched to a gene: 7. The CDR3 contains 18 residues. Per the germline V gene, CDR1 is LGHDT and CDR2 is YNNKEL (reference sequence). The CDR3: CASSLRLAGGPRTDTQYF. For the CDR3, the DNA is TGTGCCAGCAGCCTACGACTAGCGGGAGGGCCTCGCACAGATACGCAGTATTTT.

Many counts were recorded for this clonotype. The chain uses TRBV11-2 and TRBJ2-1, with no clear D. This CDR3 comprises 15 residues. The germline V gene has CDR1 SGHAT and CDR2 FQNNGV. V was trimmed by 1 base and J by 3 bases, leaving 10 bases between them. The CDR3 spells CASSLGSYYYNEQFF. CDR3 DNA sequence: TGTGCCAGCAGCTTAGGATCCTATTACTACAATGAGCAGTTCTTC.

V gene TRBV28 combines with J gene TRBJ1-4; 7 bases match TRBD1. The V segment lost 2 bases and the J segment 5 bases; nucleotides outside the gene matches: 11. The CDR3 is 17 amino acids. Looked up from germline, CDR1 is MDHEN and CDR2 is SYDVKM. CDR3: CASSLLKGAPANEKLFF. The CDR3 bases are TGTGCCAGCAGTTTACTCAAGGGGGCCCCAGCGAATGAAAAACTGTTTTTT.

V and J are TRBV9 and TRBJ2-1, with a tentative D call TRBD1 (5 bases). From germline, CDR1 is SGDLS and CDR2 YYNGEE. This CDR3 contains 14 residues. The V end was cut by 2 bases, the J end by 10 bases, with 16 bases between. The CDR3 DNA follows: TGTGCCAGCAGCGTTTTCGAACTTACAGGAGAGCAGTTCTTC. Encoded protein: CASSVFELTGEQFF.

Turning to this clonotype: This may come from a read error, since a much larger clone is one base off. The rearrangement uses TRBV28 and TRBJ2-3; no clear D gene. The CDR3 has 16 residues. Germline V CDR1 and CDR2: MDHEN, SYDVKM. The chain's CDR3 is CASTHNAAVDADTRYF. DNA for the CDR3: TGTGCCAGCACCCATAATGCGGCAGTAGACGCAGATACGCGGTATTTT.

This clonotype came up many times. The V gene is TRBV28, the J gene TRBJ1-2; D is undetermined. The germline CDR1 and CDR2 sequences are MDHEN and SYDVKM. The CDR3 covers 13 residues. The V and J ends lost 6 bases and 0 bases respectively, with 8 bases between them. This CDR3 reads CASSWSSNYGYTF. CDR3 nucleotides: TGTGCCAGCAGCTGGTCCTCTAACTATGGCTACACCTTC.

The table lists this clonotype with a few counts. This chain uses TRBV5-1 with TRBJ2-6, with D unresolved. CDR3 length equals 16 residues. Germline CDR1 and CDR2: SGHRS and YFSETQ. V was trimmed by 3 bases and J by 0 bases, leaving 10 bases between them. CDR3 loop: CASSSLQSSGANVLTF. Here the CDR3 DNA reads TGCGCCAGCAGCTCCTTACAGAGCTCTGGGGCCAACGTCCTGACTTTC.

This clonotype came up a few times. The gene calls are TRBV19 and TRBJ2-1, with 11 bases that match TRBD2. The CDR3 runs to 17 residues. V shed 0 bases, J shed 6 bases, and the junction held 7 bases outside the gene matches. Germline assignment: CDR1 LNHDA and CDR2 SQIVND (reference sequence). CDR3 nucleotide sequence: TGTGCCAGTAGTATAGAAGTCCCTAGCGGGAGGATCAATGAGCAGTTCTTC. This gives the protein CASSIEVPSGRINEQFF.

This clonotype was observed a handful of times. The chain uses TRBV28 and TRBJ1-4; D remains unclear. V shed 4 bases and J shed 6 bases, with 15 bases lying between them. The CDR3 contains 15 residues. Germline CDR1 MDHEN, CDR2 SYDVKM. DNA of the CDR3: TGTGCCAGCAGTTCGGGGTGGAGGGAGTATGAAAAACTGTTTTTT. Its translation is CASSSGWREYEKLFF.

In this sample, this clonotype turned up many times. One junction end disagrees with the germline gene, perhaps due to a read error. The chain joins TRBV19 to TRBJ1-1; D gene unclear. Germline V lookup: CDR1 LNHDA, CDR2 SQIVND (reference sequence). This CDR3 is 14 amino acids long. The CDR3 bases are TGTGCCAGTAGTATAAGATTCGGGTACACTGAAGCCTTCTTT. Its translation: CASSIRFGYTEAFF. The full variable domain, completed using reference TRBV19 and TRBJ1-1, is DGGITQSPKYLFRKEGQNVTLSCEQNLNHDAMYWYRQDPGQGLRLIYYSQIVNDFQKGDIAEGYSVSREKKESFPLTVTSAQKNPTAFYLCASSIRFGYTEAFFGQGTRLTVV.

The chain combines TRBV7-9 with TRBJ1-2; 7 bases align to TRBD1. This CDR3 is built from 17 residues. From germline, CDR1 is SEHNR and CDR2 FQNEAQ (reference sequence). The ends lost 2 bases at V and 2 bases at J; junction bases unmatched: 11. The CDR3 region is CASSLRGQMTKNYGYTF. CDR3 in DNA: TGTGCCAGCAGCTTACGGGGACAGATGACAAAGAACTATGGCTACACCTTC.

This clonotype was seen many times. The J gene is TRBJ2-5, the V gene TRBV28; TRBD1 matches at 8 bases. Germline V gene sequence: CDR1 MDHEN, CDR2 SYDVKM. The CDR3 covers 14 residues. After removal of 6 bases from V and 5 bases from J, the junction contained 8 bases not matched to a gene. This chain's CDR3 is CASRPGQERETQYF. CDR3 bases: TGTGCCAGCAGGCCGGGACAGGAGCGGGAGACCCAGTACTTC. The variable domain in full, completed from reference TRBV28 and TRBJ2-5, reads DVKVTQSSRYLVKRTGEKVFLECVQDMDHENMFWYRQDPGLGLRLIYFSYDVKMKEKGDIPEGYSVSREKKERFSLILESASTNQTSMYLCASRPGQERETQYFGPGTRLLVL.

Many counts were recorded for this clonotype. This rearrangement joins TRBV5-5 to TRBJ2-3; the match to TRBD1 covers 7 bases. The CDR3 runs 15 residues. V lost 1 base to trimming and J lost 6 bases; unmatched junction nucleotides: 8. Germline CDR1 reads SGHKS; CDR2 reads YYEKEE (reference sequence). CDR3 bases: TGTGCCAGCAGCTTGATCGGGGACAGTAGTGATACGCAGTATTTT. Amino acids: CASSLIGDSSDTQYF.

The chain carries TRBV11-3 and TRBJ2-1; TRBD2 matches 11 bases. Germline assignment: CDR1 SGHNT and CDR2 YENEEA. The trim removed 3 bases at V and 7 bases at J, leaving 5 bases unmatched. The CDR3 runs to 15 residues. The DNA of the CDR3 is TGTGCCAGCAGCTTCTTTGTAGCGGGGGGGAATGAGCAGTTCTTC. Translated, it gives CASSFFVAGGNEQFF.

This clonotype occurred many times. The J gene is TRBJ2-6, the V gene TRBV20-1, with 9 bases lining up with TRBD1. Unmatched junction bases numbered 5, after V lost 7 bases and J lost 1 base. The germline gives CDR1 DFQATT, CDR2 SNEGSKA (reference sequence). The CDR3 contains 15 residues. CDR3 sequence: CSVGQGTSGANVLTF. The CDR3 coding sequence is TGCAGTGTCGGACAGGGGACTTCTGGGGCCAACGTCCTGACTTTC.

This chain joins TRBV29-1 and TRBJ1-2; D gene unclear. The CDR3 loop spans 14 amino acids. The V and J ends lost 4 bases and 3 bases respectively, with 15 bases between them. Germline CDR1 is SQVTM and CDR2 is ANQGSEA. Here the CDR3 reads CSVVTPGWDYGYTF. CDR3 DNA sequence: TGCAGCGTTGTGACCCCAGGTTGGGACTATGGCTACACCTTC.

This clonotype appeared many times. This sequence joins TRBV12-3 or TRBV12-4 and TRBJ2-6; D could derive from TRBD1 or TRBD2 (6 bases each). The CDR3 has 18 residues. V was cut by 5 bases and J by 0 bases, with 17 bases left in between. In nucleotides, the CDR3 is TGTGCCAGCAGTATGTGGGGGGCTTGGGGCTCTGGGGCCAACGTCCTGACTTTC. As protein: CASSMWGAWGSGANVLTF.

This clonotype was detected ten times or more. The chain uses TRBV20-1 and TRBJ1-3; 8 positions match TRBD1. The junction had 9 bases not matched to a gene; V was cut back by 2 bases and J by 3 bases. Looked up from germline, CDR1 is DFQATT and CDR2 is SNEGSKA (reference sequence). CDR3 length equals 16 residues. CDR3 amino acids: CSARPLGQGNGNTIYF. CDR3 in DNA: TGCAGTGCTAGACCCCTCGGACAGGGAAATGGAAACACCATATATTTT.

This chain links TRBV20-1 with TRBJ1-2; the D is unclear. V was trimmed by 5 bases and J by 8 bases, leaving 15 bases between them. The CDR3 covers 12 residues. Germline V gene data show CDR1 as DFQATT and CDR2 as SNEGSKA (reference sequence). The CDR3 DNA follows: TGCAGTGCTTCCGACATGCTCGGGGGCTACACCTTC. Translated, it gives CSASDMLGGYTF.

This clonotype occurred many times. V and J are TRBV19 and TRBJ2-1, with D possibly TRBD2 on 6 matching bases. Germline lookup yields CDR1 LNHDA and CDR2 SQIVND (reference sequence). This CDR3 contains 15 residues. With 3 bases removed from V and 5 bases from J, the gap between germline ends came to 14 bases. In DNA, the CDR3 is TGTGCCAGTAGTATCTGGAGGGGTCCGGACAATGAGCAGTTCTTC. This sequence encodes CASSIWRGPDNEQFF.

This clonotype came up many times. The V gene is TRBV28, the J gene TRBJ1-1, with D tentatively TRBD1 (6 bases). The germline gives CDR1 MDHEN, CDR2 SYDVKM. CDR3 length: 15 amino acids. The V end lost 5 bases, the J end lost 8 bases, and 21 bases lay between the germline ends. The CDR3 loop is CASSPVVQGRFEAFF. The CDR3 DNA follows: TGTGCCAGCAGTCCTGTGGTACAGGGTCGGTTCGAAGCTTTCTTT.

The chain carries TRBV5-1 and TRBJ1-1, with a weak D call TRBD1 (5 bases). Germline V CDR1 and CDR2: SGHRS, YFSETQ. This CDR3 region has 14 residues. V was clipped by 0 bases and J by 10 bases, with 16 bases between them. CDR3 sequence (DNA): TGCGCCAGCAGCTTGGCCCCCGGGACCGGTGGAGCTTTCTTT. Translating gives CASSLAPGTGGAFF.

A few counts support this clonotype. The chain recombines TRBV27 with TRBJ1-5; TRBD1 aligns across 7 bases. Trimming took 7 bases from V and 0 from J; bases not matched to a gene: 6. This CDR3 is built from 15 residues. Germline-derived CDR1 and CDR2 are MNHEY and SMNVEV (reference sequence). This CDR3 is CASKEQGYSNQPQHF. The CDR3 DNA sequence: TGTGCCAGCAAGGAACAGGGGTATAGCAATCAGCCCCAGCATTTT.

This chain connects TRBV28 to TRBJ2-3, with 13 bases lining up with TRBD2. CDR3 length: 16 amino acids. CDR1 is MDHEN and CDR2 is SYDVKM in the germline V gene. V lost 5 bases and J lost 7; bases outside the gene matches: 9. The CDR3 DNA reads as TGTGCCAGCAGTACCTATCAGACTAGCGGGAGGAATACGCAGTATTTT. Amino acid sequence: CASSTYQTSGRNTQYF.

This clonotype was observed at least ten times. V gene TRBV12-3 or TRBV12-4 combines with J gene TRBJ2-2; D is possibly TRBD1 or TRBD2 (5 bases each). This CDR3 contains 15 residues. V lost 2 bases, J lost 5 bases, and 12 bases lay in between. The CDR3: CASSLQQRGTGELFF. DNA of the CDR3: TGTGCCAGCAGTTTACAGCAGAGGGGAACCGGGGAGCTGTTTTTT.

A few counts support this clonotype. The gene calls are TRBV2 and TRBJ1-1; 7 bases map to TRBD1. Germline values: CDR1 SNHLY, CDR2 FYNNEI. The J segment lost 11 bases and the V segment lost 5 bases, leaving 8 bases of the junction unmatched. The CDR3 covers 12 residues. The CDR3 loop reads CASSRDRLGAFF. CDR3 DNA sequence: TGTGCCAGCAGTCGGGACAGACTGGGGGCTTTCTTT.

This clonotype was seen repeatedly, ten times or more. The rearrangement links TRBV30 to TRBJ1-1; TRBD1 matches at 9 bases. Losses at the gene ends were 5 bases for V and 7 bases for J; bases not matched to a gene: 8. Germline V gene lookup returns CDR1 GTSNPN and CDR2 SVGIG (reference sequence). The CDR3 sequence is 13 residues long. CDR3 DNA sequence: TGTGCCTGGGGAGACAGGGGGACAGGTGAAGCTTTCTTT. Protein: CAWGDRGTGEAFF.